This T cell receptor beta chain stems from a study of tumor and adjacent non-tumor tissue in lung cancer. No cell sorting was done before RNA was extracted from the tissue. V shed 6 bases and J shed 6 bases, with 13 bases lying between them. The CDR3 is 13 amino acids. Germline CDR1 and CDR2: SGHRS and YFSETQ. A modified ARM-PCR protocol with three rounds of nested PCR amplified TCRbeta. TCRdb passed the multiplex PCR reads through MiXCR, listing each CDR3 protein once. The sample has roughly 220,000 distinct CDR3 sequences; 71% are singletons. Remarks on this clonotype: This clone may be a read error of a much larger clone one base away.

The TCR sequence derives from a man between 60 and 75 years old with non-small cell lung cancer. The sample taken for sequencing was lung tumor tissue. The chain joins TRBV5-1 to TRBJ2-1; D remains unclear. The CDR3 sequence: CASIDPGFNEQFF. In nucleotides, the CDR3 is TGCGCCAGCATAGATCCCGGATTCAATGAGCAGTTCTTC.